The source of this T cell receptor (beta chain) is a study of blood T cell repertoires in COVID-19. The sample holds one count of this clone. Germline V gene sequence: CDR1 LNHDA, CDR2 SQIVND (reference sequence). The CDR3 length is 15 residues. V was pared by 1 base and J by 2 bases, with 6 bases between. The repertoire was sequenced with immunoSEQ multiplex PCR; TCRdb's copy has only in-frame clones and lacks some. In the table there are under 300,000 clones, about 89% of which are singletons. This chain connects TRBV19 to TRBJ2-6; D not certain. This receptor was obtained from a middle-aged woman who had recovered from COVID-19. The specimen sequenced was PBMCs or T cells enriched from blood (not recorded which). As DNA, the CDR3 is TGTGCCAGTAGTATAGGCGGAGCTGGGGCCAACGTCCTGACTTTC. Translation gives CASSIGGAGANVLTF.